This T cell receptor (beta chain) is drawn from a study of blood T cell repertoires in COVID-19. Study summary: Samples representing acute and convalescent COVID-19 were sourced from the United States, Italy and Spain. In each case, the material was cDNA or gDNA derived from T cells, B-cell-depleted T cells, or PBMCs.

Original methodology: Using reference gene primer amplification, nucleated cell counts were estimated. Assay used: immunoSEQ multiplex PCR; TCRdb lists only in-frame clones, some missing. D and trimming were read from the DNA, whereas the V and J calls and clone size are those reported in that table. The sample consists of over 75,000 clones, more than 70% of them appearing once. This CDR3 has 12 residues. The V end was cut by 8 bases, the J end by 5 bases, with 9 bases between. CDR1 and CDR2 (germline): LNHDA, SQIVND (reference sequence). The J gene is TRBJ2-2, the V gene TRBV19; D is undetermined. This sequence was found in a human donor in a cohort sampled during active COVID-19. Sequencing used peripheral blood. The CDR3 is CASRSVTGELFF. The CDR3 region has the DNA TGTGCCAGTCGTTCTGTGACCGGGGAGCTGTTTTTT.